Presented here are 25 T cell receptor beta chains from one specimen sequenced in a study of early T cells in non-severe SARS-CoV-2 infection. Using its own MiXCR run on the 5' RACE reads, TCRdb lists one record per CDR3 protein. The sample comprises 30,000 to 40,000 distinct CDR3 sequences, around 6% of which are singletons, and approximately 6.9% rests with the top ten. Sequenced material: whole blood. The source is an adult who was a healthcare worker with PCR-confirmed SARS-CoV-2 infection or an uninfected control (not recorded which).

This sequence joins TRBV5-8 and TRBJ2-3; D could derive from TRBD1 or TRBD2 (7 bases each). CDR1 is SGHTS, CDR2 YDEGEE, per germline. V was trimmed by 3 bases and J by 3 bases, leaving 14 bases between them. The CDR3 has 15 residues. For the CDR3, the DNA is TGTGCCAGCAGCTCAGGGGGGGAGAGGACAGATACGCAGTATTTT. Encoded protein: CASSSGGERTDTQYF.

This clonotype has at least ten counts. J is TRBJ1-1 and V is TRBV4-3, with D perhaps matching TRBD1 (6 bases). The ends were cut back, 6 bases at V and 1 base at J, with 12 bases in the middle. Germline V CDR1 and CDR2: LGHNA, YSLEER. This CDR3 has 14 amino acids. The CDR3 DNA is TGCGCCAGCAGGATCGGGACATCGAACACTGAAGCTTTCTTT. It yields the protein CASRIGTSNTEAFF.

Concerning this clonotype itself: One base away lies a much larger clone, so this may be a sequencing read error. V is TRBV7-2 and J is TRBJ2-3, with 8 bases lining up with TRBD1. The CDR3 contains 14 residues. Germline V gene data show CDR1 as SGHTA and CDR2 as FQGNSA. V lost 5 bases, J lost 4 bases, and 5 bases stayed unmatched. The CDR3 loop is CASSPRTGSDTQYF. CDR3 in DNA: TGTGCCAGCAGCCCCCGGACAGGGTCAGATACGCAGTATTTT. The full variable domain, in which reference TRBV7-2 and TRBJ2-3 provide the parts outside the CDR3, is GAGVSQSPSNKVTEKGKDVELRCDPISGHTALYWYRQSLGQGLEFLIYFQGNSAPDKSGLPSDRFSAERTGGSVSTLTIQRTQQEDSAVYLCASSPRTGSDTQYFGPGTRLTVL.

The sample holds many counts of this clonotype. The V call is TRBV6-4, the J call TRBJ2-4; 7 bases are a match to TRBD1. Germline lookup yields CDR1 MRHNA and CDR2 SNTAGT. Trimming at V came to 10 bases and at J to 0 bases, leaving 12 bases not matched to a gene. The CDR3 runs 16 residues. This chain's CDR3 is CATIGQARIAKNIQYF. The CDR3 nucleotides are TGTGCCACCATAGGACAGGCGAGAATAGCCAAAAACATTCAGTACTTC.

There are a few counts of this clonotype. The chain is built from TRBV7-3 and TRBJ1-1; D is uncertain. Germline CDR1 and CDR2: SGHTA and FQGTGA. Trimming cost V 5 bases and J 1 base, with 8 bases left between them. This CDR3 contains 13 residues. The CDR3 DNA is TGTGCCAGCAGCAAAAGTGGGAACACTGAAGCTTTCTTT. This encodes CASSKSGNTEAFF.

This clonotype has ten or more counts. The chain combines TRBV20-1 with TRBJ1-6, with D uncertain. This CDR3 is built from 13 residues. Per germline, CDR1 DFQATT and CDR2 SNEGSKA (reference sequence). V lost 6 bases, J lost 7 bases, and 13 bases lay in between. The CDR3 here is CSAKIPQNSPLHF. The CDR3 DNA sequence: TGCAGTGCAAAGATTCCTCAAAATTCACCCCTCCACTTT.

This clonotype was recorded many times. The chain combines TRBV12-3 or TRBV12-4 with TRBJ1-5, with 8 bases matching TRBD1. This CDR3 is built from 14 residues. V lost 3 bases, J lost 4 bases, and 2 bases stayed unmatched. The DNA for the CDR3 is TGTGCCAGCAGTTTCAGGGGGCGTAATCAGCCCCAGCATTTT. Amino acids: CASSFRGRNQPQHF.

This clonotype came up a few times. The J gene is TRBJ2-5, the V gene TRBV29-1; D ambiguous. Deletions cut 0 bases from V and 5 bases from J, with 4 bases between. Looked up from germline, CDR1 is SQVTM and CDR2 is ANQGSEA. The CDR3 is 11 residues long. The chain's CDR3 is CSVEDQETQYF. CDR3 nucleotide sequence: TGCAGCGTTGAAGATCAGGAGACCCAGTACTTC.

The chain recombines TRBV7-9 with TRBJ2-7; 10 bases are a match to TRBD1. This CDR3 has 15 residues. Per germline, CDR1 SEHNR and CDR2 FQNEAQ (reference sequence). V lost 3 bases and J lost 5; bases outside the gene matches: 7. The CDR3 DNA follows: TGTGCCAGCAGCTTGGGGGGACAGGGGTTGAACGAGCAGTACTTC. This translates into CASSLGGQGLNEQYF. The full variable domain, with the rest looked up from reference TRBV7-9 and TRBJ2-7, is DTGVSQNPRHKITKRGQNVTFRCDPISEHNRLYWYRQTLGQGPEFLTYFQNEAQLEKSRLLSDRFSAERPKGSFSTLEIQRTEQGDSAMYLCASSLGGQGLNEQYFGPGTRLTVT.

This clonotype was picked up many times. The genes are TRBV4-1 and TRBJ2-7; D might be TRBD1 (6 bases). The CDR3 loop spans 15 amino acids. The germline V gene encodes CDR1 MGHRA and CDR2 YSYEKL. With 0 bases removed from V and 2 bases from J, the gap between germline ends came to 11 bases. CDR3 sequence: CASSQDTGSTYEQYF. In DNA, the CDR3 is TGCGCCAGCAGCCAAGATACAGGGAGCACCTACGAGCAGTACTTC.

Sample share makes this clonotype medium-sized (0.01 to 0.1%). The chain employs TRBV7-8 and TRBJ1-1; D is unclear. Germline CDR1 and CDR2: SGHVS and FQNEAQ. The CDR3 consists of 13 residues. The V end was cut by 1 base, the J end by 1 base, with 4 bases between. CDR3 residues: CASSLEGNTEAFF. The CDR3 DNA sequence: TGTGCCAGCAGCTTAGAGGGGAACACTGAAGCTTTCTTT.

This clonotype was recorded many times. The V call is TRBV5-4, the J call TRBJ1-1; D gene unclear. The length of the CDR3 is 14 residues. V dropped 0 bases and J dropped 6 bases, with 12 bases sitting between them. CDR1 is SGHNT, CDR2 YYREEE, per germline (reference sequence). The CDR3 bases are TGTGCCAGCAGCTTGGCTGGAGGTTTCGCTGAAGCTTTCTTT. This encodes CASSLAGGFAEAFF.

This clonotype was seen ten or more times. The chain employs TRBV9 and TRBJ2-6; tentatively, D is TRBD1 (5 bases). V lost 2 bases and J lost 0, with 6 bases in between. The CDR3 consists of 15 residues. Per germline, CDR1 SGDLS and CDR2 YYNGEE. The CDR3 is CASSVTDSGANVLTF. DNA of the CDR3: TGTGCCAGCAGCGTGACAGACTCTGGGGCCAACGTCCTGACTTTC.

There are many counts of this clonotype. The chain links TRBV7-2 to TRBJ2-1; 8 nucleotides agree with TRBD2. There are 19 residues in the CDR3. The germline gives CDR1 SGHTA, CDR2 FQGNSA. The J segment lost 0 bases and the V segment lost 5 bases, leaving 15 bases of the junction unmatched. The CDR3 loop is CASSPRGSGDQSSYNEQFF. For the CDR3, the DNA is TGTGCCAGCAGCCCGCGGGGTAGCGGGGACCAAAGCTCCTACAATGAGCAGTTCTTC.

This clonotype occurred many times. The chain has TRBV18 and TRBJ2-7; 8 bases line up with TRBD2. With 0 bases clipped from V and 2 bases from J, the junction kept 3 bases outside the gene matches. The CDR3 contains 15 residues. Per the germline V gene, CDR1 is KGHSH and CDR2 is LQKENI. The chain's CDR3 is CASSPPRGAAYEQYF. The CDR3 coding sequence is TGTGCCAGCTCACCACCGCGGGGGGCCGCCTACGAGCAGTACTTC. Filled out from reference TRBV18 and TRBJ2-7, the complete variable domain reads NAGVMQNPRHLVRRRGQEARLRCSPMKGHSHVYWYRQLPEEGLKFMVYLQKENIIDESGMPKERFSAEFPKEGPSILRIQQVVRGDSAAYFCASSPPRGAAYEQYFGPGTRLTVT.

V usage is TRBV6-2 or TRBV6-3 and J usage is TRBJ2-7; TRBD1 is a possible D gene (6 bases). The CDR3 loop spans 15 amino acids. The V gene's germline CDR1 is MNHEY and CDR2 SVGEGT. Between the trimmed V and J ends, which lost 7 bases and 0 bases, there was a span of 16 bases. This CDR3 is CASTQVGTHSYEQYF. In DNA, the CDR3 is TGTGCCAGCACTCAAGTCGGGACACACTCCTACGAGCAGTACTTC.

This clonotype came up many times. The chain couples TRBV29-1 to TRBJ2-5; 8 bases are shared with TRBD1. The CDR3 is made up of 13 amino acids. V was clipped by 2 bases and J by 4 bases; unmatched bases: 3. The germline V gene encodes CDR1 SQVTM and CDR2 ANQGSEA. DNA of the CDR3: TGCAGCGTTGAACCCGACAGGGGAGAGACCCAGTACTTC. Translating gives CSVEPDRGETQYF.

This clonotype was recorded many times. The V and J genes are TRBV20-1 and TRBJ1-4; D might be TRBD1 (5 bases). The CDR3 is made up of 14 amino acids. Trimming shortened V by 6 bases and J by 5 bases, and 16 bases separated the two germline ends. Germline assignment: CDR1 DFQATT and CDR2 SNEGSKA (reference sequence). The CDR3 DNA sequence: TGCAGTGCGCGAAGGGGATTCGGAAATGAAAAACTGTTTTTT. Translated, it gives CSARRGFGNEKLFF.

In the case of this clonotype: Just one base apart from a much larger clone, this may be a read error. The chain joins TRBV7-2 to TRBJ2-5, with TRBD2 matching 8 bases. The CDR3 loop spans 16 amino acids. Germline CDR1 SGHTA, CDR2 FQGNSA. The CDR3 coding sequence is TGTGCCAGCAGCTTAACAAGCGGGACTAGTGTCGAGACCCGGTACTTC. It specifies CASSLTSGTSVETRYF.

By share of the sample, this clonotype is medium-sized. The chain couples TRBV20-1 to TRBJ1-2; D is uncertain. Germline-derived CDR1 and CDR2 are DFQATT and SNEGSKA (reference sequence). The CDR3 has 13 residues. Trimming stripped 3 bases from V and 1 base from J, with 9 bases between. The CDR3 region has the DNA TGCAGTGCTAGCCTCGCGGATAACTATGGCTACACCTTC. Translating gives CSASLADNYGYTF.

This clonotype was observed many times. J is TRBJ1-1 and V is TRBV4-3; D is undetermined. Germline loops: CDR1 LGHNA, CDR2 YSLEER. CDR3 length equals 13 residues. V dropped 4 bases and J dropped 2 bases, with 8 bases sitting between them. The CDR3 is CASSPLRNTEAFF. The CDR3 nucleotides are TGCGCCAGCAGCCCCCTTCGAAACACTGAAGCTTTCTTT.

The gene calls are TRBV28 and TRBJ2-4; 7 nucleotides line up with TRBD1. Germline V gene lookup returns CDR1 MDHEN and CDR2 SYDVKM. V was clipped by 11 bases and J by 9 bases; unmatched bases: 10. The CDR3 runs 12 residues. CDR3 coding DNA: TGTGCCTCTCGACAGGGTGGGGGCATTCAGTACTTC. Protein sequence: CASRQGGGIQYF.

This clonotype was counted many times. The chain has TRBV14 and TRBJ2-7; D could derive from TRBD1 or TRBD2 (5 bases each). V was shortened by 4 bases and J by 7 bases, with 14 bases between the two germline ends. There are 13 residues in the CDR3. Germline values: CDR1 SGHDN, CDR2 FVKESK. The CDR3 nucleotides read TGTGCCAGCAGCCCCCCCGGGGCAAGGGAGCAGTACTTC. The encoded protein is CASSPPGAREQYF.

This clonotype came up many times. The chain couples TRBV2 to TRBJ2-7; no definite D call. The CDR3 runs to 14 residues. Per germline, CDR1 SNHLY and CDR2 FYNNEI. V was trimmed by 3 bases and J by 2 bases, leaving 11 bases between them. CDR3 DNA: TGTGCCAGCAGTGATCCGACATTCCCCTACGAGCAGTACTTC. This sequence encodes CASSDPTFPYEQYF.

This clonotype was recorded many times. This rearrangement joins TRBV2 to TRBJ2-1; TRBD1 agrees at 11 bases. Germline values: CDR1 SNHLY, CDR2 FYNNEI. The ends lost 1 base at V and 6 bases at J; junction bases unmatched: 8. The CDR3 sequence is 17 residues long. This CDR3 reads CASSEEGQGVLGNEQFF. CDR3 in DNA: TGTGCCAGCAGTGAAGAGGGACAGGGGGTGTTGGGCAATGAGCAGTTCTTC.